A single sample gave rise to the 2 T cell receptor beta chains below, sequenced in a study of blood T cell repertoires in COVID-19. Profiled with immunoSEQ multiplex PCR; TCRdb holds only in-frame clones, not every one. The sample holds some 200,000 clones, roughly nine tenths seen once. The source material was PBMCs or T cells enriched from blood (not recorded which). The receptors here all came from a woman in her 50s in a cohort exposed to, infected with or recovered from COVID-19 (not recorded which).

The CDR3 DNA follows: TGTGCCAGCAGTTACACCGGGACAGGGACTTCACCCCTCCACTTT. Protein sequence: CASSYTGTGTSPLHF. The V call is TRBV6-2 or TRBV6-3, the J call TRBJ1-6; TRBD1 aligns across 9 bases. Germline CDR1 reads MNHEY; CDR2 reads SVGEGT. The CDR3 is made up of 15 amino acids. J gave up 9 bases and V 2 bases, and 5 bases lay outside the gene matches.

The chain carries TRBV11-2 and TRBJ2-5, with TRBD2 matching 7 bases. Germline loops: CDR1 SGHAT, CDR2 FQNNGV. The CDR3 spans 18 residues. V lost 5 bases and J lost 3; bases outside the gene matches: 18. The CDR3 region is CASSRGKGGGPKKETQYF. CDR3 sequence (DNA): TGTGCCAGCAGCAGGGGAAAGGGCGGGGGACCTAAAAAAGAGACCCAGTACTTC. Based on the CDR3 plus reference TRBV11-2 and TRBJ2-5, the full variable domain is EAGVAQSPRYKIIEKRQSVAFWCNPISGHATLYWYQQILGQGPKLLIQFQNNGVVDDSQLPKDRFSAERLKGVDSTLKIQPAKLEDSAVYLCASSRGKGGGPKKETQYFGPGTRLLVL.